This TCR beta chain was profiled in a study of blood T cell repertoires in COVID-19. The study drew participants aged about 18 to 89 years from roughly 25 US areas. Grouping used clinical history reported by participants in a survey and questionnaire. Symptom resolution, clearance, or two negative PCRs marked donors in Cohort 3 as recovered. Generated by immunoSEQ multiplex PCR, the TCRdb table keeps only in-frame clones and is missing some. The sample includes about 380,000 clones, around 87% of them seen just once. The TCR sequence derives from a man aged 25 to 40 who had recovered from COVID-19. Material for sequencing was PBMCs or T cells enriched from blood (not recorded which).

The DNA for the CDR3 is TGTGCCAGCAGCCGACCTCAGGGAGGAGGAGACTATGGCTACACCTTC. Translating it yields CASSRPQGGGDYGYTF. This chain links TRBV5-4 with TRBJ1-2; a weak D match, TRBD1 (5 bases). Trimming removed 4 bases from V and 3 bases from J, with 19 bases in between. The CDR3 runs to 16 residues. CDR1 and CDR2 from the germline V gene are SGHNT and YYREEE (reference sequence).